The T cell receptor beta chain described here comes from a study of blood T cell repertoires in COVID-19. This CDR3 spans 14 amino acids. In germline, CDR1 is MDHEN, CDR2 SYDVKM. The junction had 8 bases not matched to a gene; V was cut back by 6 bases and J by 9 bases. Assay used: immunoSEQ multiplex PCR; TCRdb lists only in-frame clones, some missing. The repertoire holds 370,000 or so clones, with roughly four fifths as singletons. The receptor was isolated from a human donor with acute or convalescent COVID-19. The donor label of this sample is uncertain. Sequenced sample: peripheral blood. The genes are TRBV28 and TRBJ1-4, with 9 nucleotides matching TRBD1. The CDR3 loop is CASRGRQGDKKLFF. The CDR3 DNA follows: TGTGCCAGCAGGGGGAGACAGGGGGACAAAAAACTGTTTTTT.